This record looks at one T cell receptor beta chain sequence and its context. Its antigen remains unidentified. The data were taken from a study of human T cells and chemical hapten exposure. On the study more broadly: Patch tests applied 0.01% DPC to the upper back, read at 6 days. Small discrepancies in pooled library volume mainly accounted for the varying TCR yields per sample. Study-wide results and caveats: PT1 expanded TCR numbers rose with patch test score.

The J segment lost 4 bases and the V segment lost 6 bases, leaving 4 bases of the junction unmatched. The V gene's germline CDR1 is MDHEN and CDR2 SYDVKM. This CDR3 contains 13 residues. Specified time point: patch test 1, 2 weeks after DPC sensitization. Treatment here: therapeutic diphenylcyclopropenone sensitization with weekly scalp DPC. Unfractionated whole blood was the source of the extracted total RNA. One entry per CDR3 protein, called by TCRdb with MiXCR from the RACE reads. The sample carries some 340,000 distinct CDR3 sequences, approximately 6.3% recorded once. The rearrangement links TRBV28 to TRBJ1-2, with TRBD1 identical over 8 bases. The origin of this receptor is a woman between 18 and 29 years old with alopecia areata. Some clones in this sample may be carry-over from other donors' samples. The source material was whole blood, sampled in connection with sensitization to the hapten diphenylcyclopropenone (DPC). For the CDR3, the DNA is TGTGCCAGCAGACAGGGGGTTCTCTATGGCTACACCTTC. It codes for CASRQGVLYGYTF.